This TCR beta chain was captured by sequencing in a study of blood T cell repertoires in COVID-19. Study summary: Acute and convalescent COVID-19 samples came from the United States, Italy and Spain. PBMCs, B-cell-depleted T cells, or T cells were the source of the cDNA or gDNA that made up the material.

Sequencing used immunoSEQ multiplex PCR; TCRdb keeps in-frame clones, though not all of them. The sample lists around 120,000 clones, 88% occurring once. This clone appeared a few times. Sample: peripheral blood. The sequence came from a man aged 50 to 60 with acute or convalescent COVID-19.

In DNA, the CDR3 is TGTGCCTGGAGGGCTCGAGGGCCGAACACTGAAGCTTTCTTT. Translated, it gives CAWRARGPNTEAFF. J is TRBJ1-1 and V is TRBV30; D remains unclear. From germline, CDR1 is GTSNPN and CDR2 SVGIG (reference sequence). V lost 3 bases and J 1 base, leaving 12 bases between the germline ends. The CDR3 totals 14 residues.